The TCR beta chain under discussion was sequenced for a study of blood T cell repertoires in COVID-19. Study in general: Samples taken during acute and convalescent COVID-19 were collected in the United States, Italy and Spain. Sample material is recorded as cDNA or gDNA derived from T cells, B-cell-depleted T cells, or PBMCs.

Under the authors' procedure: Researchers report that nucleated cell counts were estimated from reference gene primer amplification. The assay was immunoSEQ multiplex PCR, and TCRdb's table has in-frame clones only and misses some. That table gives V, J and clone size, and the DNA gave D and trimming. There are some 170,000 clones in the sample; around 80% occur only once, and 8% to 9.5% lies in the top ten. The V gene lost 4 bases and the J gene lost 6 bases, with 11 bases spanning the gap. Germline-derived CDR1 and CDR2 are SGHDT and YYEEEE. The CDR3 covers 13 residues. The chain employs TRBV5-6 and TRBJ1-5; D uncertain. Sequencing used peripheral blood. This clonotype originated in an older woman with acute or convalescent COVID-19. The CDR3 sequence: CASSPAGSQPQHF. Here the CDR3 DNA reads TGTGCCAGCAGCCCGGCGGGGTCTCAGCCCCAGCATTTT.